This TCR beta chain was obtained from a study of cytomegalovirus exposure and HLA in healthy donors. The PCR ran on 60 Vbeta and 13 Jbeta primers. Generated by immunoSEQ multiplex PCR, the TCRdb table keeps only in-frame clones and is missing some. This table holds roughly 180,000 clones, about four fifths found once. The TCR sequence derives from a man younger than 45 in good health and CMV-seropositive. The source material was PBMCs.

The CDR3 DNA sequence: TGCGCCAGCAGCTTGCGGGGCTCTAGCGGGGGGGCAGATACGCAGTATTTT. Encoded protein: CASSLRGSSGGADTQYF. V gene TRBV5-1 combines with J gene TRBJ2-3; TRBD2 agrees at 12 bases. After removal of 1 base from V and 4 bases from J, the junction contained 7 bases not matched to a gene. Germline-derived CDR1 and CDR2 are SGHRS and YFSETQ. This CDR3 has 17 amino acids.